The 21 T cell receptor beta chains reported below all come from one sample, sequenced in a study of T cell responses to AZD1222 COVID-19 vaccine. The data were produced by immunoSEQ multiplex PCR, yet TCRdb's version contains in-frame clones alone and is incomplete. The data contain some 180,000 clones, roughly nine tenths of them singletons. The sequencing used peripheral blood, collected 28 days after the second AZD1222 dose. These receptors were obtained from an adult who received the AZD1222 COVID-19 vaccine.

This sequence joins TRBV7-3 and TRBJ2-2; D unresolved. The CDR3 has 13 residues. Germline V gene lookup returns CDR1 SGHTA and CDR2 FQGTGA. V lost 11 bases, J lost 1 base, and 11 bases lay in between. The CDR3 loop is CAVTLENTGELFF. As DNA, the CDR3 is TGTGCCGTTACGTTGGAGAACACCGGGGAGCTGTTTTTT.

In DNA form, the CDR3 reads TGTGCCAGCTCACCGGCTCGCGATGGCTACACCTTC. As protein: CASSPARDGYTF. The chain recombines TRBV18 with TRBJ1-2; D is undetermined. The CDR3 sequence is 12 residues long. Looked up from germline, CDR1 is KGHSH and CDR2 is LQKENI. V was pared by 3 bases and J by 6 bases, with 8 bases between.

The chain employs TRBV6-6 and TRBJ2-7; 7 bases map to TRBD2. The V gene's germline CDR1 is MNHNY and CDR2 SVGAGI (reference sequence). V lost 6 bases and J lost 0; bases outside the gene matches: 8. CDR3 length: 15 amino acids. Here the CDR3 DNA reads TGTGCCAGCAGCCAACCCGGGACTACCTCCTACGAGCAGTACTTC. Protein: CASSQPGTTSYEQYF.

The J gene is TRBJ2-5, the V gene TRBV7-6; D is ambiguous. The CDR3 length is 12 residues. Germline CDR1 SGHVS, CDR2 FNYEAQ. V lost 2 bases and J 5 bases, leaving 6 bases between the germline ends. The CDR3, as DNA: TGTGCCAGCAGCTTAAGTTGGGAGACCCAGTACTTC. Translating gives CASSLSWETQYF.

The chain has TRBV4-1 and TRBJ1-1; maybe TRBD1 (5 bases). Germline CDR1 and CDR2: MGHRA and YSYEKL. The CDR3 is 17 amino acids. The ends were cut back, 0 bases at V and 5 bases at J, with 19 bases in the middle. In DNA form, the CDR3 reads TGCGCCAGCAGCCAAGATGAAGGGGTAAGGTCGCGAACTGAAGCTTTCTTT. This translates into CASSQDEGVRSRTEAFF.

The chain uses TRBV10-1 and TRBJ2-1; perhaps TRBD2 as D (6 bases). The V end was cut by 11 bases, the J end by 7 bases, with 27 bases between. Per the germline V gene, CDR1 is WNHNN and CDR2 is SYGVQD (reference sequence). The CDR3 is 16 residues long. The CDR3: CADSGRQLAMLNEQFF. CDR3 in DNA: TGCGCCGACTCCGGTCGCCAACTAGCTATGCTAAATGAGCAGTTCTTC.

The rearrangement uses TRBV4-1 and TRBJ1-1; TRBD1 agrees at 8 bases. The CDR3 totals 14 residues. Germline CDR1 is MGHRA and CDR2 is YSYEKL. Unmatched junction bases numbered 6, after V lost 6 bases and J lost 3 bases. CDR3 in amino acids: CASSYPGQDTEAFF. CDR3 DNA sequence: TGCGCCAGCAGTTATCCGGGACAGGACACTGAAGCTTTCTTT.

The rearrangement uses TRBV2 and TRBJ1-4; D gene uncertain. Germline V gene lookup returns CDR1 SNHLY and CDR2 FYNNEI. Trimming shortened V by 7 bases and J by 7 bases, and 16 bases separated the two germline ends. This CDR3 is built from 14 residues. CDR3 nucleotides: TGTGCCAGCACCCGCCTAGACGTCGGTGAAAAACTGTTTTTT. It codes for CASTRLDVGEKLFF.

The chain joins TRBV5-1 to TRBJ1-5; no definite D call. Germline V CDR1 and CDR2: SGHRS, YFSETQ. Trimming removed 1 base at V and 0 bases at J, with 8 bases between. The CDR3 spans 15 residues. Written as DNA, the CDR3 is TGCGCCAGCAGCTTGACGGGTTATAGCAATCAGCCCCAGCATTTT. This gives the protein CASSLTGYSNQPQHF.

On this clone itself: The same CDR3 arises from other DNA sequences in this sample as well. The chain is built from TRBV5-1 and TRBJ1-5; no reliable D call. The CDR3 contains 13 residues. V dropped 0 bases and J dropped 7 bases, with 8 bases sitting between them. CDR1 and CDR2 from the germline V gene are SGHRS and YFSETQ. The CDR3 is CASSLVSGQPQHF. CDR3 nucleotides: TGCGCCAGCAGCTTGGTCTCGGGACAGCCCCAGCATTTT.

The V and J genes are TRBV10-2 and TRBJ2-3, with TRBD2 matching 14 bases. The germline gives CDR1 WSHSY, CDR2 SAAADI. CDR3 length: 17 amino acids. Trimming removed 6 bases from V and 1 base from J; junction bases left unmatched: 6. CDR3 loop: CASSSGTSGGRTDTQYF. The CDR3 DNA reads TGCGCCAGCAGCTCCGGGACTAGCGGGGGACGCACAGATACGCAGTATTTT.

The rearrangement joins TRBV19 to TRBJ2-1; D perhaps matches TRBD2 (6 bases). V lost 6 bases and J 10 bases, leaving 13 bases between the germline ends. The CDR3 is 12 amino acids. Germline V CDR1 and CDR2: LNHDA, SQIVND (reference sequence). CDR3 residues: CASSETGEEQFF. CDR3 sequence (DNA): TGTGCCAGTAGCGAGACGGGGGAAGAGCAGTTCTTC.

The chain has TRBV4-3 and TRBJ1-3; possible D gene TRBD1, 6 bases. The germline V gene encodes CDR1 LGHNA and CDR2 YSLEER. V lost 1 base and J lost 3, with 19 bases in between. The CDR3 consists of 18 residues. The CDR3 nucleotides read TGCGCCAGCAGCCAAGGAATTCGGGGGCCTGACGGTGGAAACACCATATATTTT. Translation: CASSQGIRGPDGGNTIYF.

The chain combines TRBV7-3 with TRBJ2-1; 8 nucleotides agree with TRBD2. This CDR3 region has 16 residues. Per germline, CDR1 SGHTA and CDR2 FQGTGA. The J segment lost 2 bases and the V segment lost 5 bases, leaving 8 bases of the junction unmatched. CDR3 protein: CASSPKRGGTYNEQFF. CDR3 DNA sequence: TGTGCCAGCAGCCCGAAGCGCGGGGGGACCTACAATGAGCAGTTCTTC.

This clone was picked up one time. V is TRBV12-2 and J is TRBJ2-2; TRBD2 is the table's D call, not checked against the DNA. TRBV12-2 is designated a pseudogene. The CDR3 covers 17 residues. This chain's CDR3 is CASRLGLAGTPTGELFF. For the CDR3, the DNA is TGTGCAAGTCGCTTAGGACTAGCGGGAACTCCCACCGGGGAGCTGTTTTTT.

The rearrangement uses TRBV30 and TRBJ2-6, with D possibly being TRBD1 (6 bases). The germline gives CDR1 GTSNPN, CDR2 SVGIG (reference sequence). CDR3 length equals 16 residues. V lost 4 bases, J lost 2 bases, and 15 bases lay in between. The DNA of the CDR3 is TGTGCCTGGACCGGGAAGGGGGTTGCTGGGGCCAACGTCCTGACTTTC. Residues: CAWTGKGVAGANVLTF.

The CDR3: CASSQGDAANYGYTF. As DNA, the CDR3 is TGCGCCAGCAGCCAAGGGGACGCTGCTAACTATGGCTACACCTTC. The J gene is TRBJ1-2, the V gene TRBV4-1; tentative D call: TRBD1 (5 bases). The V gene lost 1 base and the J gene lost 0 bases, with 9 bases spanning the gap. CDR3 size: 15 residues. The germline CDR1 and CDR2 sequences are MGHRA and YSYEKL.

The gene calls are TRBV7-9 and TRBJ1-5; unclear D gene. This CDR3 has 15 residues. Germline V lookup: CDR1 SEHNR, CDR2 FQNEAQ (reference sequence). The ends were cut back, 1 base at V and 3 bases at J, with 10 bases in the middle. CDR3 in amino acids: CASSLVGGPNQPQHF. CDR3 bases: TGTGCCAGCAGCTTAGTAGGAGGGCCCAATCAGCCCCAGCATTTT.

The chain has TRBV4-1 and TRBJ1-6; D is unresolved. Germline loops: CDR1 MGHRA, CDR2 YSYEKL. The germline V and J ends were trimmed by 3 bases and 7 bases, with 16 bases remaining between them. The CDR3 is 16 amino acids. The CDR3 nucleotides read TGCGCCAGCAGCCAGGGTTTGGCAGTTGGGAATTCACCCCTCCACTTT. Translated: CASSQGLAVGNSPLHF.

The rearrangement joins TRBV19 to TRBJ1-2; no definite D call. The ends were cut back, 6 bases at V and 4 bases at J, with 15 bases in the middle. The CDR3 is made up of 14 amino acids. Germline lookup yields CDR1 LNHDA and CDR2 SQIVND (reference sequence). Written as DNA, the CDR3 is TGTGCCAGTAGCCCCTTAGGAGCCACCTATGGCTACACCTTC. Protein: CASSPLGATYGYTF. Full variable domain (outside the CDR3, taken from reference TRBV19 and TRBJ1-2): DGGITQSPKYLFRKEGQNVTLSCEQNLNHDAMYWYRQDPGQGLRLIYYSQIVNDFQKGDIAEGYSVSREKKESFPLTVTSAQKNPTAFYLCASSPLGATYGYTFGSGTRLTVV.

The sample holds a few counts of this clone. This CDR3 reads CASSLSTGNYEQYF. CDR3 DNA sequence: TGTGCCAGCAGTTTATCGACGGGAAACTACGAGCAGTACTTC. J is TRBJ2-7 and V is TRBV27; TRBD2 is a possible D gene (5 bases). The CDR3 is 14 amino acids. From germline, CDR1 is MNHEY and CDR2 SMNVEV (reference sequence). V was pared by 0 bases and J by 3 bases, with 9 bases between.